The source of this TCR beta chain is a study of cytomegalovirus exposure and HLA in healthy donors. The study's findings and limits: Near-uniform donor sequencing depth was presumed by presence/absence analyses.

This clone has a handful of counts. As yet, its antigen is unknown. This CDR3 spans 17 amino acids. CDR1 is SNHLY, CDR2 FYNNEI, per germline. The germline V and J ends were trimmed by 3 bases and 8 bases, with 20 bases remaining between them. The study ran its PCR with 60 Vbeta and 13 Jbeta primers. Clones were sequenced by immunoSEQ multiplex PCR, and TCRdb holds only the in-frame ones, with some missing. The data contain 110,000 to 150,000 clones, 65% to 85% of them seen just once; the ten biggest clones take up roughly 3.4%. This clonotype was obtained from a male donor in good health and CMV-seronegative. Material for sequencing was PBMCs. The V call is TRBV2, the J call TRBJ2-6; a weak D match, TRBD2 (7 bases). The CDR3 DNA reads TGTGCCAGCAGTGATGGGGGGGCGGTTTTAGGGACCAACGTCCTGACTTTC. This translates into CASSDGGAVLGTNVLTF.